This T cell receptor (beta chain) was identified during a study of T cells expressing NK-cell markers. Study overall: Sequencing of TCR beta repertoires drew on sorted CD3+CD56+NKG2C+, CD3+CD56+NKG2C- and CD3+CD56-NKG2C+ T cells. Among the eight sequenced donors, seven tested HCMV-seropositive and one tested seronegative. Study-level points and caveats: Once again these clonotypes came out on top in the CD3+CD56-NKG2C+ fraction of several donors.

Turning to this clonotype: Its target is unknown.

The CDR3 consists of 14 residues. Germline assignment: CDR1 SGHVS and CDR2 FNYEAQ. A 5'RACE template switching approach incorporating UMIs was used to make TCR beta cDNA. TCRdb reprocessed the 5' RACE reads and keeps a single row for each CDR3 protein, giving no DNA. The sample holds approximately 550,000 distinct CDR3 sequences. The sequencing sample was made of blood T cells: a sorted CD56 or NKG2C T cell subset, CD4+ or CD8+ T cells, or bulk PBMC T cells (not recorded which). The chain uses TRBV7-6 and TRBJ2-5. The origin of this receptor is a man in his late teens or twenties in good health. The CDR3 sequence is CASSLNGYQETQYF. The full variable domain, completed using reference TRBV7-6 and TRBJ2-5, is GAGVSQSPRYKVTKRGQDVALRCDPISGHVSLYWYRQALGQGPEFLTYFNYEAQQDKSGLPNDRFSAERPEGSISTLTIQRTEQRDSAMYRCASSLNGYQETQYFGPGTRLLVL.